This T cell receptor (beta chain) stems from a study of blood T cell repertoires in COVID-19 (dated by TCRdb to the early 2020s). For the study in its entirety: Collaborator samples came from the United States, Italy and Spain and covered acute and convalescent phases of COVID-19. Where HLA class I and class II types were available, the types were taken from metadata supplied by the sample provider, not from assay-based typing. Nearly every sample came with metadata listing a de-identified subject ID, COVID-19 status, age in years and sex. The material from the prospective study consisted of cDNA or gDNA derived from T cells, B-cell-depleted T cells, or PBMCs. Deeply sampled blood TCRbeta repertoires from subjects exposed to, actively infected with, or recovered from COVID-19 were included in the dataset. The repertoires were released in a freely available public database intended as a resource for research on the immune response to SARS-CoV-2. Samples came from the ongoing ImmuneRACE study (first 160 participants) plus 1,254 subjects from 6 global collaborators. Overall study results and their limits: Clinical and demographic metadata were provided uncurated, with the amount varying by source and participant.

Whole blood was collected in K2EDTA tubes by collaborating institutions according to the institutions' own protocols. For TCRbeta analysis, collaborators shipped samples as frozen whole blood, isolated PBMCs, or DNA extracted from either of those sample types. About this clone: Its antigen is currently not known. No much larger clonotype is one base removed from it; base qualities were not supplied.

The immunoSEQ Assay, a bias-controlled multiplex PCR, was used to amplify TCRbeta CDR3 regions from genomic DNA. Regarding the original processing steps: Within the assay, amplification of reference gene primers was used to estimate how many nucleated cells each sample contained. To quantify the absolute abundance of each unique TCRbeta CDR3 rearrangement, sequence reads were collapsed and filtered. Productive Simpson clonality was computed per sample as the square root of Simpson's diversity index over productive rearrangements. TCRdb provides this immuneACCESS table in a form limited to in-frame rearrangements. Some clones are lacking; in checked studies, under half of them reflect an unresolved V gene, and why the rest are absent is not known. The V and J calls and clone size were taken over from that table, and D and trimming were inferred from the DNA. Across this sample there are tens of thousands of clones, with under 70% seen only once. In total, the top ten clones hold about 8.8% of the sample.

In the germline V gene (reference sequence), CDR1 corresponds to DFQATT and CDR2 to SNEGSKA. The CDR3 contains 15 residues, cysteine and phenylalanine counted. The only DNA kept is the CDR3, 45 bases in frame from the first base. For this chain, trimming is 3 bases at the V end and 2 bases at the J end, and the number of junction bases without a gene match is 5. The chain links TRBV20-1 with TRBJ2-7, with 12 central nucleotides matching TRBD2. The sample taken for sequencing was peripheral blood. The TCR originated in a woman aged 70-85 years with acute or convalescent COVID-19. The DNA sequence is TGCAGTGCTAGTTTGGCTAGCGGGGGGGCCTACGAGCAGTACTTC. Its translation reads: CSASLASGGAYEQYF.